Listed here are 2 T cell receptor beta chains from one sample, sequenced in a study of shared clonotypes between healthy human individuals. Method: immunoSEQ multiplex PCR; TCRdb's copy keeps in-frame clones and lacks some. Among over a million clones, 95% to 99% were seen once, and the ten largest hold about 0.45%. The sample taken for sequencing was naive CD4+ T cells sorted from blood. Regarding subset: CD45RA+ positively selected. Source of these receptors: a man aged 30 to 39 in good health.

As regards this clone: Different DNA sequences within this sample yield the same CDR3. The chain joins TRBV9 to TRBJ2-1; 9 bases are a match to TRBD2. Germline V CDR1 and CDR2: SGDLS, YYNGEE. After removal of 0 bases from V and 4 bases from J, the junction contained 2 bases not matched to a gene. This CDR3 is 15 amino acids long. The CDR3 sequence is CASSVGSGRYNEQFF. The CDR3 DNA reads TGTGCCAGCAGCGTAGGTAGCGGGAGATACAATGAGCAGTTCTTC.

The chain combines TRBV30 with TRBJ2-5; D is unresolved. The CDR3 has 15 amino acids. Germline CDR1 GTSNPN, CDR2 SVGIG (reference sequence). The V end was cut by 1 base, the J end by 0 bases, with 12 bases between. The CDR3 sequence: CAWSGIGHNQETQYF. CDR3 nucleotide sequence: TGTGCCTGGAGTGGGATAGGGCACAACCAAGAGACCCAGTACTTC.